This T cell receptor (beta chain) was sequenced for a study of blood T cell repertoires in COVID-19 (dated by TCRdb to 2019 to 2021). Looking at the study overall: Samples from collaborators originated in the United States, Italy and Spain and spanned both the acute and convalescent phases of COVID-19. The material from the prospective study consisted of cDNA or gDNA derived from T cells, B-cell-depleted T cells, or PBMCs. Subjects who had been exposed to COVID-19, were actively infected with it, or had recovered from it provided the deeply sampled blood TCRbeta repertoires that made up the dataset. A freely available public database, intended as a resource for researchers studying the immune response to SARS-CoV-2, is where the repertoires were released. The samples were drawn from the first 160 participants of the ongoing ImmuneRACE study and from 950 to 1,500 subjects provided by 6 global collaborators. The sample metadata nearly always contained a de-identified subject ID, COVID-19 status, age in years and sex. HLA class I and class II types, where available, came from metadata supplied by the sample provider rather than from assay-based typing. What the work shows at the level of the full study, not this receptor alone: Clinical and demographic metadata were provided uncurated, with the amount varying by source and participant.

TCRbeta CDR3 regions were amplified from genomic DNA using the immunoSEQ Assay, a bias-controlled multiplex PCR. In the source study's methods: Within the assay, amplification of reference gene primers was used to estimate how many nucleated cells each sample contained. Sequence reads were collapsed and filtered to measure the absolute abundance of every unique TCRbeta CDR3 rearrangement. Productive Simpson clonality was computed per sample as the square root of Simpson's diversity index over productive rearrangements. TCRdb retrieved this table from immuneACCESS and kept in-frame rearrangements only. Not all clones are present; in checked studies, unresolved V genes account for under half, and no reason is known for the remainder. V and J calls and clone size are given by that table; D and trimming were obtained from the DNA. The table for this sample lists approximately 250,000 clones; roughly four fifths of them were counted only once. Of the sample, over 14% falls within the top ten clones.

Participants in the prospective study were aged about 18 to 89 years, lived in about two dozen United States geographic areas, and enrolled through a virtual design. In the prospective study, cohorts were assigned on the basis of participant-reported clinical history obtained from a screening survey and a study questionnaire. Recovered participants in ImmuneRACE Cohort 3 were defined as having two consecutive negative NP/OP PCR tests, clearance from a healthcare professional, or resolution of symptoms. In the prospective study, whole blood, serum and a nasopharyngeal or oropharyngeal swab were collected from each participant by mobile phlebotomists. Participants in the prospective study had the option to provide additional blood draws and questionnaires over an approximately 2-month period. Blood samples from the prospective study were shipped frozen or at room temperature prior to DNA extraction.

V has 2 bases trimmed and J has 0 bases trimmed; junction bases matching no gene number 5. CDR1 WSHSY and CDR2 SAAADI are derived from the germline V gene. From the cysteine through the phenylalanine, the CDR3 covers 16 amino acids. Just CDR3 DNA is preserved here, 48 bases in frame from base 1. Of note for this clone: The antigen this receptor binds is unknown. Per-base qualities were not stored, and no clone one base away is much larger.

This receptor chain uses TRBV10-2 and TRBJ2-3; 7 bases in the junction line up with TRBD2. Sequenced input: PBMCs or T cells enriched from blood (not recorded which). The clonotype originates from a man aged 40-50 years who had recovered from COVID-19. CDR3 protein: CASSERTSASTDTQYF. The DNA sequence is TGCGCCAGCAGTGAGAGGACTAGTGCTAGCACAGATACGCAGTATTTT.